One and the same sample provided the 7 T cell receptor beta chains below, sequenced in a study of T cells in Graves' hyperthyroidism and ophthalmopathy. The TCR beta CDR3 regions underwent amplification using RNA transcripts as the source. The primer set for the first-round RT-PCR of the TCR CDR3 was HTBI. TCRdb called the multiplex PCR reads again in MiXCR, with one record for every CDR3 protein. This sample has more than 300,000 distinct CDR3 sequences, with approximately 18% found just once. Sequenced input: blood. These receptors all stem from a woman in her twenties or thirties with Graves' hyperthyroidism that later progressed to Graves' ophthalmopathy.

This clonotype was detected many times. The chain is built from TRBV5-1 and TRBJ2-7, with a weak D call TRBD2 (7 bases). The CDR3 covers 14 residues. Looked up from germline, CDR1 is SGHRS and CDR2 is YFSETQ. The V end lost 0 bases, the J end lost 3 bases, and 10 bases lay between the germline ends. CDR3 region: CASSLGGGLYEQYF. CDR3 in DNA: TGCGCCAGCAGCTTGGGGGGGGGGCTCTACGAGCAGTACTTC.

The chain is built from TRBV12-3 or TRBV12-4 and TRBJ2-5; D possibly matches TRBD1 or TRBD2 (5 bases each). Trimming pared 5 bases from V and 3 bases from J, leaving 16 bases between. CDR3 size: 15 residues. As DNA, the CDR3 is TGTGCCAGCAGTATGCACCGGGACGGCAAAGAGACCCAGTACTTC. Translating it yields CASSMHRDGKETQYF.

This clonotype came up many times. This rearrangement joins TRBV6-1 to TRBJ1-3; D ambiguous. Trimming pared 6 bases from V and 0 bases from J, leaving 12 bases between. This CDR3 has 15 residues. Germline CDR1 and CDR2: MNHNS and SASEGT. The CDR3 DNA reads as TGTGCCAGCAGCCGAAGTGGGTACTCTGGAAACACCATATATTTT. Its translation is CASSRSGYSGNTIYF.

The V gene is TRBV6-1, the J gene TRBJ1-3; D not certain. Trimming shortened V by 4 bases and J by 0 bases, and 10 bases separated the two germline ends. The CDR3 is made up of 15 amino acids. CDR1 is MNHNS, CDR2 SASEGT, per germline. CDR3: CASSGVSLSGNTIYF. In DNA, the CDR3 is TGTGCCAGCAGTGGTGTCAGCCTCTCTGGAAACACCATATATTTT.

This clonotype was seen ten or more times. This rearrangement joins TRBV10-3 to TRBJ1-2; D remains ambiguous. The CDR3 covers 14 residues. V was pared by 6 bases and J by 4 bases, with 15 bases between. The germline V gene encodes CDR1 ENHRY and CDR2 SYGVKD. The CDR3 reads CAISAGVLGYGYTF. DNA for the CDR3: TGTGCCATCAGCGCCGGGGTACTTGGCTATGGCTACACCTTC.

This clonotype was detected many times. The chain links TRBV2 to TRBJ2-4; D unresolved. The CDR3 has 15 residues. Germline CDR1 and CDR2: SNHLY and FYNNEI. The ends were cut back, 6 bases at V and 3 bases at J, with 15 bases in the middle. The CDR3 spells CASRLRTASKNIQYF. The CDR3 coding sequence is TGTGCCAGCAGACTAAGGACGGCAAGCAAAAACATTCAGTACTTC.

This clonotype was found many times. This chain links TRBV11-3 with TRBJ2-2; possible D gene TRBD1, 6 bases. CDR3 length equals 15 residues. CDR1 is SGHNT and CDR2 is YENEEA in the germline V gene. The V end was cut by 4 bases, the J end by 1 base, with 10 bases between. The CDR3, as DNA: TGTGCCAGCAGCTCTAGACAGGAGAACACCGGGGAGCTGTTTTTT. The encoded protein is CASSSRQENTGELFF.